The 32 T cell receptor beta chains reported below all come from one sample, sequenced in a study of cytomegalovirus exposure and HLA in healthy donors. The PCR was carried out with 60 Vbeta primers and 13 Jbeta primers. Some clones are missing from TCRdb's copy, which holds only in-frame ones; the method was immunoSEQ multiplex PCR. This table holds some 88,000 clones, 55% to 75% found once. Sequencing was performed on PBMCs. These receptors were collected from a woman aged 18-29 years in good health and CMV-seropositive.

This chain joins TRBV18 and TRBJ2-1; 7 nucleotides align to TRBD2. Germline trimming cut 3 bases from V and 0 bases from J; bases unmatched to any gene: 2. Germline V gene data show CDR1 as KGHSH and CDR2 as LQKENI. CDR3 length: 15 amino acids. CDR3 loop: CASSPGGSSYNEQFF. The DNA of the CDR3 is TGTGCCAGCTCACCGGGGGGGAGCTCCTACAATGAGCAGTTCTTC.

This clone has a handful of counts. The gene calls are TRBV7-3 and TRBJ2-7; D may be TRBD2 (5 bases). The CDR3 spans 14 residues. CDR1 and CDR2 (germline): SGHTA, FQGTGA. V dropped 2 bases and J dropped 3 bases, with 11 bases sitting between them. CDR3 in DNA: TGTGCCAGCAGCTTAGGCCCTACTAGCTACGAGCAGTACTTC. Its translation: CASSLGPTSYEQYF.

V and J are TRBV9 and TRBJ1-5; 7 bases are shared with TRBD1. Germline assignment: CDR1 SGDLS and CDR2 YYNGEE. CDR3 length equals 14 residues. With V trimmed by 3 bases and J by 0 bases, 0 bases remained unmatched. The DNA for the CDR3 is TGTGCCAGCAGCGCAGGGGGTAGCAATCAGCCCCAGCATTTT. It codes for CASSAGGSNQPQHF.

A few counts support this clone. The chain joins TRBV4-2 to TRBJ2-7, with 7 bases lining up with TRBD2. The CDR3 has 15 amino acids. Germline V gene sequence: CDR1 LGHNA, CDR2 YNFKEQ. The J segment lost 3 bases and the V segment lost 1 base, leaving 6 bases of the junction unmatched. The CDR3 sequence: CASSQGVGGYYEQYF. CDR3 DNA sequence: TGTGCCAGCAGCCAAGGGGTGGGGGGGTACTACGAGCAGTACTTC.

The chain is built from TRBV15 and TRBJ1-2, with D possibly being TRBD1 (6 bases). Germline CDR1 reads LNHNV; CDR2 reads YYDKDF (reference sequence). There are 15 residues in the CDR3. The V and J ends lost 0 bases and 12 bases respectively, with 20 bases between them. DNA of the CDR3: TGTGCCACCAGCAGAGATGAGAGGGGGATGTATGAAGACACCTTC. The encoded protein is CATSRDERGMYEDTF.

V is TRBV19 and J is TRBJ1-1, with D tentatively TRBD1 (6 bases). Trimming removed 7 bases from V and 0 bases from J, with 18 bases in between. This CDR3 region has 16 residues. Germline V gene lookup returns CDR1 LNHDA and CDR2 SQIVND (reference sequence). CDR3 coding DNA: TGTGCCAGTACTCGACGGACAGTAGACCTGAACACTGAAGCTTTCTTT. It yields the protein CASTRRTVDLNTEAFF.

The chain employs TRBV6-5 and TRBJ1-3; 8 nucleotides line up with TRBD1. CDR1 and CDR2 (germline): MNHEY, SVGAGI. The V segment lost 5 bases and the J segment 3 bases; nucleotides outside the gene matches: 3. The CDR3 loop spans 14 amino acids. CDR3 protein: CASSQDRGGNTIYF. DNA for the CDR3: TGTGCCAGCAGTCAAGACAGGGGTGGAAACACCATATATTTT.

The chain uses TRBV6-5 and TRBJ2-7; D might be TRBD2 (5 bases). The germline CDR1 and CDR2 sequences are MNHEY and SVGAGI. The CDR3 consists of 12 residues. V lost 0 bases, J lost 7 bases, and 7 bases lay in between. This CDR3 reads CASSYSGVEQYF. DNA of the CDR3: TGTGCCAGCAGTTACTCGGGAGTTGAGCAGTACTTC.

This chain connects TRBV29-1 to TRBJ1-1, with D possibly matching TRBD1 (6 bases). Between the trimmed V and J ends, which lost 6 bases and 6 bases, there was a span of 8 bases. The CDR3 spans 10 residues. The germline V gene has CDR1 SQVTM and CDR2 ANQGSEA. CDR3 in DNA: TGCAGCGTACAGGGCCCTGAAGCTTTCTTT. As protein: CSVQGPEAFF.

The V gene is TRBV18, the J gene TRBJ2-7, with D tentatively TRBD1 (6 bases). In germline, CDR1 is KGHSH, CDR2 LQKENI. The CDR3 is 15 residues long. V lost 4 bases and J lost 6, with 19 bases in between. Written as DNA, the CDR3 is TGTGCCAGCTCACGAACGGAAGCAGGGGCTGCCGAGCAGTACTTC. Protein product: CASSRTEAGAAEQYF. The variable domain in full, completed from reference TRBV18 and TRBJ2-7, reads NAGVMQNPRHLVRRRGQEARLRCSPMKGHSHVYWYRQLPEEGLKFMVYLQKENIIDESGMPKERFSAEFPKEGPSILRIQQVVRGDSAAYFCASSRTEAGAAEQYFGPGTRLTVT.

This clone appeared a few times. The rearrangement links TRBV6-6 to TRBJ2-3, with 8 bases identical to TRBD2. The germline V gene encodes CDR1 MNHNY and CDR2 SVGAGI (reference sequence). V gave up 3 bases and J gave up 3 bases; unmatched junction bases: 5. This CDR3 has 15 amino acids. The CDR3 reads CASSYTGGGTDTQYF. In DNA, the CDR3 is TGTGCCAGCAGTTATACGGGAGGGGGGACAGATACGCAGTATTTT.

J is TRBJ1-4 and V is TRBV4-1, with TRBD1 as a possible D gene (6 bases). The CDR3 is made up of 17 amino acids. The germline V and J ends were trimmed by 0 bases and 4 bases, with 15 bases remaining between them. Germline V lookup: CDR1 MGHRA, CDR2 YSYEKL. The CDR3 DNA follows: TGCGCCAGCAGCCAAGATATGTGGCAGGGGAATAATGAAAAACTGTTTTTT. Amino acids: CASSQDMWQGNNEKLFF.

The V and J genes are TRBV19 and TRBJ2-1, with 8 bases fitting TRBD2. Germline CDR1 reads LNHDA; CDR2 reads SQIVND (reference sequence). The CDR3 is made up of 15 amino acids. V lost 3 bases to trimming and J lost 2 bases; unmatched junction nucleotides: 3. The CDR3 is CASSMAGGTYNEQFF. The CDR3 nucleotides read TGTGCCAGTAGTATGGCGGGGGGCACCTACAATGAGCAGTTCTTC.

The CDR3: CASSWTVGGTEAFF. DNA for the CDR3: TGTGCCAGCAGCTGGACGGTGGGGGGAACTGAAGCTTTCTTT. The rearrangement uses TRBV21-1 and TRBJ1-1. TRBV21-1 has pseudogene status. The CDR3 loop spans 14 amino acids.

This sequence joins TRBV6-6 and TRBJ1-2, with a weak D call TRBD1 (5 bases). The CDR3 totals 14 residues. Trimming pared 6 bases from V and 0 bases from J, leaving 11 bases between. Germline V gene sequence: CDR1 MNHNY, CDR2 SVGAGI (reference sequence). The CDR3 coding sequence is TGTGCCAGCAGCACAGGCCCCACTAACTATGGCTACACCTTC. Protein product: CASSTGPTNYGYTF.

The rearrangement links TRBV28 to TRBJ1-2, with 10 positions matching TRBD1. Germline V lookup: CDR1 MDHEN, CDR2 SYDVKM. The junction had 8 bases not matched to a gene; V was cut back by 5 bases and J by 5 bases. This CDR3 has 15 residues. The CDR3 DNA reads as TGTGCCAGCAGTCTGGTGACAGGGGGCTGGTATGGCTACACCTTC. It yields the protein CASSLVTGGWYGYTF.

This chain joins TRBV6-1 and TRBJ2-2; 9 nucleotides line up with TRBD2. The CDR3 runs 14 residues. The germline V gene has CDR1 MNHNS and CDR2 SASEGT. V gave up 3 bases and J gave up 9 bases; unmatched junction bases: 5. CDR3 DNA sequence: TGTGCCAGCAGTGAGGGGACTAGCCGCCGGGAGCTGTTTTTT. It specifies CASSEGTSRRELFF.

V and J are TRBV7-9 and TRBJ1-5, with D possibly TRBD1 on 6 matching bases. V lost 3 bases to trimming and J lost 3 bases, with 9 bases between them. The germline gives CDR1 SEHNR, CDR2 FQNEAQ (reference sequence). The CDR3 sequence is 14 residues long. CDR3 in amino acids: CASSLDRINQPQHF. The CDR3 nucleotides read TGTGCCAGCAGCTTGGACAGAATCAATCAGCCCCAGCATTTT.

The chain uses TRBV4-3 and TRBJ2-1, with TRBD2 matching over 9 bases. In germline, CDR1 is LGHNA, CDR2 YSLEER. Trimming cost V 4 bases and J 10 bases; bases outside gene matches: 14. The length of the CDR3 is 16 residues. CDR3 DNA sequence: TGCGCCAGCAGCCCTAAACTAGCGGGCCGAGGGAGGGAGCAGTTCTTC. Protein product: CASSPKLAGRGREQFF.

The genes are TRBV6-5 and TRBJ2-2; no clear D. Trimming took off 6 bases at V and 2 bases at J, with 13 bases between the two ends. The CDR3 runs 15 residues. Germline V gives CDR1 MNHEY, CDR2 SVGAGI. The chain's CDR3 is CASSDARRNTGELFF. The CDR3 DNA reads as TGTGCCAGCAGCGACGCGCGGAGAAACACCGGGGAGCTGTTTTTT.

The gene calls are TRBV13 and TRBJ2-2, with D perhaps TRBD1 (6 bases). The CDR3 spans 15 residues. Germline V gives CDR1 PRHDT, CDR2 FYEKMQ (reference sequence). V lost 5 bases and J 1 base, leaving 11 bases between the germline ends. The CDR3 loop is CASSIYRVNTGELFF. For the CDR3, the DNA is TGTGCCAGCAGCATCTACAGGGTGAACACCGGGGAGCTGTTTTTT. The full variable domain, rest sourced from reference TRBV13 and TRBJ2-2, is AAGVIQSPRHLIKEKRETATLKCYPIPRHDTVYWYQQGPGQDPQFLISFYEKMQSDKGSIPDRFSAQQFSDYHSELNMSSLELGDSALYFCASSIYRVNTGELFFGEGSRLTVL.

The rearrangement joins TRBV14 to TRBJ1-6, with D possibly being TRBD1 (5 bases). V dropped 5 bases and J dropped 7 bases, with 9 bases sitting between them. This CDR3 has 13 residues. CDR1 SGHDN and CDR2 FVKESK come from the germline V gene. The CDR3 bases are TGTGCCAGCAGCTCGAAGGGGAATTCACCCCTCCACTTT. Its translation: CASSSKGNSPLHF.

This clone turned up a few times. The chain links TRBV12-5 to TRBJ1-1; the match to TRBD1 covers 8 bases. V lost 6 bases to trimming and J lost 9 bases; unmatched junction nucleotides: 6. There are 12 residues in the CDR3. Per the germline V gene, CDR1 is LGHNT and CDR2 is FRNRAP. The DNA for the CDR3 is TGTGCTAGTGGAGGACAGGGCGGACAAGCTTTCTTT. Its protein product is CASGGQGGQAFF.

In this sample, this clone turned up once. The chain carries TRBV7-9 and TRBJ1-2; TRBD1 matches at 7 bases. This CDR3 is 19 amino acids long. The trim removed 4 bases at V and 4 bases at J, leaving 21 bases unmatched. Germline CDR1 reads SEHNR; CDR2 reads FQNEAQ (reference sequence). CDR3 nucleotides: TGTGCCAGCAGCTCCCCGAAACTTCACGTTGACAGGGTGCCCTATGGCTACACCTTC. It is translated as CASSSPKLHVDRVPYGYTF.

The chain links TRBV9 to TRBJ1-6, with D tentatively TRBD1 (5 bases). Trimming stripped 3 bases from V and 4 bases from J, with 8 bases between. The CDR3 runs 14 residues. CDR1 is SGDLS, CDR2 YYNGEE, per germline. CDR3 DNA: TGTGCCAGCAGCGCGGACACTTATAATTCACCCCTCCACTTT. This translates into CASSADTYNSPLHF.

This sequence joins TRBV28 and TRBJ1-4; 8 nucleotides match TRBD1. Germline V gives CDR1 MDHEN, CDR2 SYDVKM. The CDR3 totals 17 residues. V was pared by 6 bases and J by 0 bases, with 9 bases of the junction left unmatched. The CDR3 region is CASSSAGQAATNEKLFF. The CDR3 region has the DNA TGTGCCAGCAGCTCCGCGGGACAGGCTGCAACTAATGAAAAACTGTTTTTT.

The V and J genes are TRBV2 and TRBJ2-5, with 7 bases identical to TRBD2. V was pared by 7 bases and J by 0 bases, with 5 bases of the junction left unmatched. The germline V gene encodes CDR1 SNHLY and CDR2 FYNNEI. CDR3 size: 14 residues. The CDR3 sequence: CASMGGTNQETQYF. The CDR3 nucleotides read TGTGCCAGCATGGGGGGGACTAACCAAGAGACCCAGTACTTC.

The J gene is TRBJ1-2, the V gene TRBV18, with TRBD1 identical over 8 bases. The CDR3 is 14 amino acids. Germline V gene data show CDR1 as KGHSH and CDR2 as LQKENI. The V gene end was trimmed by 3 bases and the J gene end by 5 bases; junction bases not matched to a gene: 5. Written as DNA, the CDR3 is TGTGCCAGCTCACCCGACAGGGGTGGGTATGGCTACACCTTC. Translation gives CASSPDRGGYGYTF. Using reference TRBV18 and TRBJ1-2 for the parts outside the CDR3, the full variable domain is NAGVMQNPRHLVRRRGQEARLRCSPMKGHSHVYWYRQLPEEGLKFMVYLQKENIIDESGMPKERFSAEFPKEGPSILRIQQVVRGDSAAYFCASSPDRGGYGYTFGSGTRLTVV.

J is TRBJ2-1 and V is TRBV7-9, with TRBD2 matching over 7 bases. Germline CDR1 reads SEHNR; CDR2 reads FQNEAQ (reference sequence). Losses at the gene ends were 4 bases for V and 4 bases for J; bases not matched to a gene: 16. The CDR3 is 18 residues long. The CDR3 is CASSSRIQAGVRYNEQFF. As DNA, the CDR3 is TGTGCCAGCAGCTCCCGGATTCAGGCGGGAGTACGGTACAATGAGCAGTTCTTC.

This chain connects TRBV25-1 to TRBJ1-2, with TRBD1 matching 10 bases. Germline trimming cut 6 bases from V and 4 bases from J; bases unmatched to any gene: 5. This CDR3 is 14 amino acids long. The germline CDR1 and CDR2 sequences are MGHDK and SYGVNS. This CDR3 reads CASSRTGGIYGYTF. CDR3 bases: TGTGCCAGCAGCCGGACAGGGGGTATCTATGGCTACACCTTC.

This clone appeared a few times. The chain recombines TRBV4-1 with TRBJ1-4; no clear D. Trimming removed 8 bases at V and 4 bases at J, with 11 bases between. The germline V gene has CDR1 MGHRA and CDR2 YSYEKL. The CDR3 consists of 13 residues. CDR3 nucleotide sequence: TGCGCCAGCTCTCGGGTCCTTAATGAAAAACTGTTTTTT. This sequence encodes CASSRVLNEKLFF.

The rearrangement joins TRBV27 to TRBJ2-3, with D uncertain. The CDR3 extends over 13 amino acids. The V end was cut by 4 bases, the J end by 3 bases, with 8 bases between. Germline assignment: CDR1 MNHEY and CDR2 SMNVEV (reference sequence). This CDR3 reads CASSWSSTDTQYF. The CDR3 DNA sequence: TGTGCCAGCAGTTGGTCGAGTACAGATACGCAGTATTTT.